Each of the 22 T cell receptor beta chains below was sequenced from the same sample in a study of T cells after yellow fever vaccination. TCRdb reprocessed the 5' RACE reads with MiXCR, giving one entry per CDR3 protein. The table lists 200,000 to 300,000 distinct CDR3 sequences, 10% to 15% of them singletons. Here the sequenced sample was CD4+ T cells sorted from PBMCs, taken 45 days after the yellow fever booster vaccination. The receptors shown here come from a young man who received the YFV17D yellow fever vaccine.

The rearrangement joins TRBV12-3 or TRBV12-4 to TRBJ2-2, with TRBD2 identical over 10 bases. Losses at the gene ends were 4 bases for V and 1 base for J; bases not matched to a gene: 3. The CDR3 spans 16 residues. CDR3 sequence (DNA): TGTGCCAGCAGTTACGGACTAGCGGTGAACACCGGGGAGCTGTTTTTT. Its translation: CASSYGLAVNTGELFF.

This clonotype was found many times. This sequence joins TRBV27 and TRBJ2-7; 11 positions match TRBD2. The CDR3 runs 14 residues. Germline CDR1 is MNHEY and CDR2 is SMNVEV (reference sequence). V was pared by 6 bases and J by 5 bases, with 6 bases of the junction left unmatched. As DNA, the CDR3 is TGTGCCAGCAGGTTAGCGGGAGGGCCCCACGAGCAGTACTTC. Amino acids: CASRLAGGPHEQYF.

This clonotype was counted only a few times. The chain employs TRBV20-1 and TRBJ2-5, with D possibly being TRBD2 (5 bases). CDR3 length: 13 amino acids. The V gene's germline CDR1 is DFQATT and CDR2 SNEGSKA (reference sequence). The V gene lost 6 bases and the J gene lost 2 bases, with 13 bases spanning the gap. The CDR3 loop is CSAASGGQETQYF. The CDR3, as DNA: TGCAGTGCCGCAAGCGGAGGTCAAGAGACCCAGTACTTC.

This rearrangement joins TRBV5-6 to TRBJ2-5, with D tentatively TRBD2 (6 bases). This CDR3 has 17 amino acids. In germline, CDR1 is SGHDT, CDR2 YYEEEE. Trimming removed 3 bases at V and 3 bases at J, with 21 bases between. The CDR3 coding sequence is TGTGCCAGCAGCTCCCCACATTCACGGACTAACGAAGAGACCCAGTACTTC. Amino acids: CASSSPHSRTNEETQYF.

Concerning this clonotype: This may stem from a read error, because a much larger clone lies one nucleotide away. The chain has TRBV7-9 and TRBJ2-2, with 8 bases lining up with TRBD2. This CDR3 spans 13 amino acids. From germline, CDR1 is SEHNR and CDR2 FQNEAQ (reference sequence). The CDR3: CTSSSGGNGELFF. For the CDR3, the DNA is TGTACCAGCAGCTCGGGAGGGAACGGGGAGCTGTTTTTT.

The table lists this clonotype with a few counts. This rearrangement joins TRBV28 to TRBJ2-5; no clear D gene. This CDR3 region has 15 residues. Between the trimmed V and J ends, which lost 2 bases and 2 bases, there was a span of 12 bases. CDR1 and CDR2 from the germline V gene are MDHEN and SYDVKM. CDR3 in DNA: TGTGCCAGCAGTTTAAACCAACCGCCTCAAGAGACCCAGTACTTC. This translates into CASSLNQPPQETQYF.

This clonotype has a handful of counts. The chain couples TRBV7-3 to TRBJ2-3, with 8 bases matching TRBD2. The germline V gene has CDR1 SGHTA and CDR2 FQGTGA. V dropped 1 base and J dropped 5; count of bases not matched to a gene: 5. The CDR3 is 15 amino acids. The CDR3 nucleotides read TGTGCCAGCAGCTTAATGGCAGCGGGAGTAGATACGCAGTATTTT. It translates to CASSLMAAGVDTQYF.

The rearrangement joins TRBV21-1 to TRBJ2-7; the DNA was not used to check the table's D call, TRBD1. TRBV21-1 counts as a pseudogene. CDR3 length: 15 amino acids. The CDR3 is CASSTWGRTSYEQYF. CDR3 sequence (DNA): TGTGCCAGCAGCACCTGGGGACGGACCTCCTACGAGCAGTACTTC.

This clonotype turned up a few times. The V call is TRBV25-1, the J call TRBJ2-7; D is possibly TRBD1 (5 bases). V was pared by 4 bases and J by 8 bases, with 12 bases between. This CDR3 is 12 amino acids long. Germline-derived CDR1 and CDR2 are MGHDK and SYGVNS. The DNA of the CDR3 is TGTGCCAGCAGTGCTGGACAACCAAAGCAGTACTTC. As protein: CASSAGQPKQYF.

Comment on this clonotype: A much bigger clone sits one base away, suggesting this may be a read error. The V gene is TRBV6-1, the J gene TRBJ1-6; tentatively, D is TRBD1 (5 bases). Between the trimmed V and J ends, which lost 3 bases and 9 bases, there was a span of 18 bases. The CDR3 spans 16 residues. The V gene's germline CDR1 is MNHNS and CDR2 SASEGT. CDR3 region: CASSEGRTWFGSPLHF. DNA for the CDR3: TGTGCCAGCAGTGAGGGAAGGACATGGTTCGGTTCACCCCTCCACTTT.

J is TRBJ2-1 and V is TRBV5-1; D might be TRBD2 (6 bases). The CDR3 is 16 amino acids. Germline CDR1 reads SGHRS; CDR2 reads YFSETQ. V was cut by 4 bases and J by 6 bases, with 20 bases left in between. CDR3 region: CASSQTYGGNFNEQFF. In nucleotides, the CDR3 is TGCGCCAGCAGCCAAACATACGGGGGTAACTTCAATGAGCAGTTCTTC.

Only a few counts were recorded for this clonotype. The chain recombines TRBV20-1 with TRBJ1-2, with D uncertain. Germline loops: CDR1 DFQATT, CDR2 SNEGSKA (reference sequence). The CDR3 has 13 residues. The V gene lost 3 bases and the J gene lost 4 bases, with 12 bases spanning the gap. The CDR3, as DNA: TGCAGTGCTAGCCCCCAATACCTCTATGGCTACACCTTC. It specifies CSASPQYLYGYTF.

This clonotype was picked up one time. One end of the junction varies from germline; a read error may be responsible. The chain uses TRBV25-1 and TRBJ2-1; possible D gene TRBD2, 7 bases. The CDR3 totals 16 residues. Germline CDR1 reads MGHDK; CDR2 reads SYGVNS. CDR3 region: CSSSVGQGRANNEQFF. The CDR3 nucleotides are TGTTCCAGCAGTGTAGGCCAGGGGAGGGCCAACAATGAGCAGTTCTTC.

DNA of the CDR3: TGTGCCAGCAGTCTGCTACGGGGGAGAGGGGACGAGCAGTACTTC. Translated: CASSLLRGRGDEQYF. The chain is built from TRBV27 and TRBJ2-7; D possibly corresponds to TRBD2 (6 bases). Germline V gene data show CDR1 as MNHEY and CDR2 as SMNVEV (reference sequence). CDR3 length equals 15 residues. V gave up 5 bases and J gave up 5 bases, with 19 bases separating them.

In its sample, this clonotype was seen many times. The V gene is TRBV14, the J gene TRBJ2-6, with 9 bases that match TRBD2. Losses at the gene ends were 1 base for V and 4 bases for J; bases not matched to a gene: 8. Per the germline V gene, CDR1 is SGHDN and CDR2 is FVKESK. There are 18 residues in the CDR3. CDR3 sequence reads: CASSQVELAGYGANVLTF. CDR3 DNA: TGTGCCAGCAGCCAAGTGGAACTAGCGGGTTACGGGGCCAACGTCCTGACTTTC.

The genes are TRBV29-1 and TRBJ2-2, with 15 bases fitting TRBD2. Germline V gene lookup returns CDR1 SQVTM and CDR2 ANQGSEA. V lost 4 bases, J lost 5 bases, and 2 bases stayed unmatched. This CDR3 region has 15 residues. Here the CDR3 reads CSVAGLAGGTGELFF. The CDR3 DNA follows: TGCAGCGTTGCAGGACTAGCGGGAGGGACCGGGGAGCTGTTTTTT.

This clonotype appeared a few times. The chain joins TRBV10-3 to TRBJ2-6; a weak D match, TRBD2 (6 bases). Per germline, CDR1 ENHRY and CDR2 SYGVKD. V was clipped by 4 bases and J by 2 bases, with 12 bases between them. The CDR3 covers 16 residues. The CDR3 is CAISGGDRAGANVLTF. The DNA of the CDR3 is TGTGCCATCAGTGGGGGGGATCGAGCTGGGGCCAACGTCCTGACTTTC.

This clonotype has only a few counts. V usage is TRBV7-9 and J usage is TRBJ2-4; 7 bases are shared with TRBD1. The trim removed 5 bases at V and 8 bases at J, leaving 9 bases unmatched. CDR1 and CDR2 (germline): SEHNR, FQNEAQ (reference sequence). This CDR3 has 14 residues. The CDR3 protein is CASSPPATGDIQYF. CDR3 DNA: TGTGCCAGCAGCCCGCCGGCCACAGGGGACATTCAGTACTTC.

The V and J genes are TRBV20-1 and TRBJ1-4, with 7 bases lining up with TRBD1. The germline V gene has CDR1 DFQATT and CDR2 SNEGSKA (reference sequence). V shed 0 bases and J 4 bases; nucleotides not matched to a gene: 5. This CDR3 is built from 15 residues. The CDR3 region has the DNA TGCAGTGCTAGAGATCCCAGGGGGTTTAATGAAAAACTGTTTTTT. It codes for CSARDPRGFNEKLFF.

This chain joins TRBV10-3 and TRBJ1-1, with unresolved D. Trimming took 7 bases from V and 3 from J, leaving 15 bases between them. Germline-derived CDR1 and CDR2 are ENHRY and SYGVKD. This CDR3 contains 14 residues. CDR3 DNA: TGTGCCATCACCAGAGAGGAAGAGCACACTGAAGCTTTCTTT. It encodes CAITREEEHTEAFF.

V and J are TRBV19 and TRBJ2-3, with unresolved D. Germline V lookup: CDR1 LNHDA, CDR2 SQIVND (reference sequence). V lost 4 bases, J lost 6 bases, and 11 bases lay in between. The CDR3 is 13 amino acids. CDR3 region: CASSRADLDTQYF. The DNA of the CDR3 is TGTGCCAGTAGTAGGGCGGATCTGGATACGCAGTATTTT.

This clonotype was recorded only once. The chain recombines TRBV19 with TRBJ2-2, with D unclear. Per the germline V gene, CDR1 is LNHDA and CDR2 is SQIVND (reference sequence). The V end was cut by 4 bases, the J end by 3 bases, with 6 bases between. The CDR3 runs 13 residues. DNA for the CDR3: TGTGCCAGTAGTACACTGCACACCGGGGAGCTGTTTTTT. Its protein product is CASSTLHTGELFF.